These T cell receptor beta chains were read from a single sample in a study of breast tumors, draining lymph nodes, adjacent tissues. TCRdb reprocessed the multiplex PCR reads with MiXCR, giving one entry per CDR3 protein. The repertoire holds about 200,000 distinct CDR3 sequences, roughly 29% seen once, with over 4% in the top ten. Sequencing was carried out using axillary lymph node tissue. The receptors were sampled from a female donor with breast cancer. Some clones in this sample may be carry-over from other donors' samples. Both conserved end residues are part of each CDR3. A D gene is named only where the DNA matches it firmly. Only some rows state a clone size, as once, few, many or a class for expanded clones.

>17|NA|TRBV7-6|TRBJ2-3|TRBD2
TGTGCCAGCAGCTCGCGCCCTAGCGGGGGGCCCGGAGATACGCAGTATTTT
CASSSRPSGGPGDTQYF
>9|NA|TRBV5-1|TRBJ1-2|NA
TGCGCCAGCAGCTTGGAGAACACCTTC
CASSLENTF
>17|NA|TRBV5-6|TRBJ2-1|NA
TGTGCCAGCAGCTTGGTAGGCGCCTCTGCTGGGGACAATGAGCAGTTCTTC
CASSLVGASAGDNEQFF
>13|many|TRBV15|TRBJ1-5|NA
TGTGCCACTTCCCGCGGATTCGATCAGCCCCAGCATTTT
CATSRGFDQPQHF
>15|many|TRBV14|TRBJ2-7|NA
TGTGCCAGCAGCCAAGATAGAGGGGGGCCCTACGAGCAGTACTTC
CASSQDRGGPYEQYF
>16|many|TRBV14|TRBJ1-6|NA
TGTGCCAGCAGCCGCGGAGGGATTGGGTCGGCTTCACCCCTCCACTTT
CASSRGGIGSASPLHF
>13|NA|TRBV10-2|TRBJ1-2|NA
TGCGCCAGCAGTGAGCGGGGAGACTATGGCTACACCTTC
CASSERGDYGYTF
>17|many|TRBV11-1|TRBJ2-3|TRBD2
TGTGCCAGCAGCAAAAGCGGGACTAGCGGGAGCACAGATACGCAGTATTTT
CASSKSGTSGSTDTQYF
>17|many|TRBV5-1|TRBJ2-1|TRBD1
TGCGCCAGCAGCTTGGGCATGGGGACAGGGGGCATCAATGAGCAGTTCTTC
CASSLGMGTGGINEQFF
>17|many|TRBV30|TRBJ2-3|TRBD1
TGTGCCTGGAGTAAAGGGGGCTTTTCCTCTAGCACAGATACGCAGTATTTT
CAWSKGGFSSSTDTQYF
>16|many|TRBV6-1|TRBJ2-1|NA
TGTGCCAGCAGTGAAAGTGACTTGAGCTCCTACAATGAGCAGTTCTTC
CASSESDLSSYNEQFF
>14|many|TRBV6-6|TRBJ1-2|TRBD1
TGTGCCAGCAGTTCGTCCGGGACAGGGTCTGGCTACACCTTC
CASSSSGTGSGYTF
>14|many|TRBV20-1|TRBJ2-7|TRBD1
TGCAGTGCTAGGAGAGGGACCGACAGGGCTGAGCAGTACTTC
CSARRGTDRAEQYF
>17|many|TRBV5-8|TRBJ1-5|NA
TGTGCCAGCAGCTTGGCCTTGAGGGCTGATGACAATCAGCCCCAGCATTTT
CASSLALRADDNQPQHF
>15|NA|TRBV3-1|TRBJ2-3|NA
TGTGCCAGCAGCCTCCAGGCTGTGAGCACAGATACGCAGTATTTT
CASSLQAVSTDTQYF
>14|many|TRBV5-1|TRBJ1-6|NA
TGCGCCAGCAGCTTGGGGGGGGGGTCTTCACCCCTCCACTTT
CASSLGGGSSPLHF
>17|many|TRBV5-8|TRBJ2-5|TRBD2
TGTGCCAGCAGCTCGGGACTAGCGGGGGTGGAGGAAGAGACCCAGTACTTC
CASSSGLAGVEEETQYF
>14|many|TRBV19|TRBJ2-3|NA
TGTGCCAGTAGTATAACATATAGCACAGATACGCAGTATTTT
CASSITYSTDTQYF
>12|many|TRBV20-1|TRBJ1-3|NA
TGCAGTGCTACCAAGTCTGGAAACACCATATATTTT
CSATKSGNTIYF
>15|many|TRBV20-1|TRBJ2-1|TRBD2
TGCAGTGCTTCGTCGGGTAGCGGGGTCAACAATGAGCAGTTCTTC
CSASSGSGVNNEQFF
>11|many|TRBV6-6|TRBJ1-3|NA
TGTGCCAGCAGTTACGGTTACACCATATATTTT
CASSYGYTIYF
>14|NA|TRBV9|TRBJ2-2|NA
TGTGCCAGCAGCGTAGGGACAGACACCGGGGAGCTGTTTTTT
CASSVGTDTGELFF
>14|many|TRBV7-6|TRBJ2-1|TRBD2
TGTGCCAGCAGAGGGGCGGGAGTGAGCAATGAGCAGTTCTTC
CASRGAGVSNEQFF
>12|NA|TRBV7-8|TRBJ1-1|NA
TGTGCCAGCAGCTTGGATAGTACTGAAGCTTTCTTT
CASSLDSTEAFF
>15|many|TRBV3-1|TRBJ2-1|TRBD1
TGTGCCAGCAGCCGCCGGGACAGAGTCAACAATGAGCAGTTCTTC
CASSRRDRVNNEQFF
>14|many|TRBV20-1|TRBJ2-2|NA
TGCAGTGCGACGGGATCCCTAAGCACCGGGGAGCTGTTTTTT
CSATGSLSTGELFF
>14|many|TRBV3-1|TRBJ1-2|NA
TGTACCAGCAGCCAAGTGGCAGGTGGGGATGGCTACACCTTC
CTSSQVAGGDGYTF
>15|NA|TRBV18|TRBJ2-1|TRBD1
TGTGCCAGCTCACCGGGACAGGTATTTGTCAATGAGCAGTTCTTC
CASSPGQVFVNEQFF
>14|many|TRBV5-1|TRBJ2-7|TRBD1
TGCGCCAGCAGCGGCTGGACAGGAACCTACGAGCAGTACTTC
CASSGWTGTYEQYF
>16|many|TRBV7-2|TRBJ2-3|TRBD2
TGTGCCAGCAGCTTGGCGGGAGCGGGAGTTTCAGATACGCAGTATTTT
CASSLAGAGVSDTQYF
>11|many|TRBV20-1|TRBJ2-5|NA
TGCAGTGCTAGCGCGGGGGAGACCCAGTACTTC
CSASAGETQYF
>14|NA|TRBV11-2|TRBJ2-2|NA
TGTGCCGGCAGCTTAGAGTTGAACACCGGGGAGCTGTTTTTT
CAGSLELNTGELFF
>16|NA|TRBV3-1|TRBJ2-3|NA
TGTGCCAGCAGCCCCTCCTACGCCCTAGGCACAGATACGCAGTATTTT
CASSPSYALGTDTQYF
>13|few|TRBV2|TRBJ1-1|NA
TGTGCCAGCAGGGGGACGGCGAACACTGAAGCTTTCTTT
CASRGTANTEAFF
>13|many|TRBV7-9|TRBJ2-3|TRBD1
TGTGCCAGCAGCCGACAGGGTCCAGATACGCAGTATTTT
CASSRQGPDTQYF
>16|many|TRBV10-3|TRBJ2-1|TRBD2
TGTGCCATCAGTGACACCCTAGCGGGGGGTGGGAATGAGCAGTTCTTC
CAISDTLAGGGNEQFF
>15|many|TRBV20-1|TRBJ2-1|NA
TGCAGTGCTAGGGGGCGGGACGGTTCCTACAATGAGCAGTTCTTC
CSARGRDGSYNEQFF
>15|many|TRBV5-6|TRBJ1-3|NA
TGTGCCAGCAGCTTCCAGGGGTCGGGGGGAAACACCATATATTTT
CASSFQGSGGNTIYF
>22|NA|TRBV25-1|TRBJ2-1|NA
TGTCCCATCACCAAAATGCTGGGGCTGATTGCTATAGCAAGGGGGGGAGTAAGTGAGCAGTTCTTC
CPITKMLGLIAIARGGVSEQFF
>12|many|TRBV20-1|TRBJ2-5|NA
TGCAGTGCTAGAGGTTTCGGAGAGACCCAGTACTTC
CSARGFGETQYF
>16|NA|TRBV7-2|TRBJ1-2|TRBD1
TGTGCCAGCAGCTTAGCGAGGGCAGGGGGCTCCTATGGCTACACCTTC
CASSLARAGGSYGYTF
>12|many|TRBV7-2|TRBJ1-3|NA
TGTGCCAGCAGTCTCACTGGAAACACCATATATTTT
CASSLTGNTIYF
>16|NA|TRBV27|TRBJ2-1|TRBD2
TGTGCCAGCAGTTCGGGACTAGCGGGGGAATACAATGAGCAGTTCTTC
CASSSGLAGEYNEQFF
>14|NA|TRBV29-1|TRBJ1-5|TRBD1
TGCAGCGTTGAATGGCTGGGACAGGGGAGGGAGCAGCATTTT
CSVEWLGQGREQHF
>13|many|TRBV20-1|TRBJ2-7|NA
TGCAGTGCCAAAAAAAGCAGCTCCTACGAGCAGTACTTC
CSAKKSSSYEQYF